The clone carrying this TCR beta chain has just a few counts. The antigen remains unidentified. One end of the junction does not line up with germline, which may come from a read error. The record originates from a study of cytotoxic CD8 clonotypes in ibrutinib-treated CLL. Study-level background: Patients: about a dozen relapsed/refractory, roughly 14 treatment-naive, some 18 IGHV unmutated. A mean of approximately 260,000 productive templates and 85,000 to 95,000 productive rearrangements was obtained per sample. Results showed approximately 25 partial and 2 complete responses; following median around 68 months, approximately 15 remained remitted, approximately 12 advanced. Study conclusions and caveats: While tracking circulating CD8+ T-cell counts, baseline clonality exceeded that of age-matched healthy donors.

Sequencing was performed with immunoSEQ multiplex PCR; in TCRdb, only in-frame clones are kept and a portion is missing. This table has 130,000 to 150,000 clones, approximately 80% appearing once. This receptor was obtained from a human donor with chronic lymphocytic leukemia. The sequencing here drew on PBMCs, taken after 12 months of ibrutinib treatment.

The CDR3 spells CASTLAGEVNEQFF. The CDR3 DNA reads as TGTGCCAGCACCTTAGCGGGAGAGGTCAATGAGCAGTTCTTC. V usage is TRBV7-9 and J usage is TRBJ2-1; 9 bases line up with TRBD2. CDR3 length: 14 amino acids. Germline CDR1 SEHNR, CDR2 FQNEAQ (reference sequence). The whole variable domain, remainder taken from reference TRBV7-9 and TRBJ2-1, is DTGVSQNPRHKITKRGQNVTFRCDPISEHNRLYWYRQTLGQGPEFLTYFQNEAQLEKSRLLSDRFSAERPKGSFSTLEIQRTEQGDSAMYLCASTLAGEVNEQFFGPGTRLTVL.